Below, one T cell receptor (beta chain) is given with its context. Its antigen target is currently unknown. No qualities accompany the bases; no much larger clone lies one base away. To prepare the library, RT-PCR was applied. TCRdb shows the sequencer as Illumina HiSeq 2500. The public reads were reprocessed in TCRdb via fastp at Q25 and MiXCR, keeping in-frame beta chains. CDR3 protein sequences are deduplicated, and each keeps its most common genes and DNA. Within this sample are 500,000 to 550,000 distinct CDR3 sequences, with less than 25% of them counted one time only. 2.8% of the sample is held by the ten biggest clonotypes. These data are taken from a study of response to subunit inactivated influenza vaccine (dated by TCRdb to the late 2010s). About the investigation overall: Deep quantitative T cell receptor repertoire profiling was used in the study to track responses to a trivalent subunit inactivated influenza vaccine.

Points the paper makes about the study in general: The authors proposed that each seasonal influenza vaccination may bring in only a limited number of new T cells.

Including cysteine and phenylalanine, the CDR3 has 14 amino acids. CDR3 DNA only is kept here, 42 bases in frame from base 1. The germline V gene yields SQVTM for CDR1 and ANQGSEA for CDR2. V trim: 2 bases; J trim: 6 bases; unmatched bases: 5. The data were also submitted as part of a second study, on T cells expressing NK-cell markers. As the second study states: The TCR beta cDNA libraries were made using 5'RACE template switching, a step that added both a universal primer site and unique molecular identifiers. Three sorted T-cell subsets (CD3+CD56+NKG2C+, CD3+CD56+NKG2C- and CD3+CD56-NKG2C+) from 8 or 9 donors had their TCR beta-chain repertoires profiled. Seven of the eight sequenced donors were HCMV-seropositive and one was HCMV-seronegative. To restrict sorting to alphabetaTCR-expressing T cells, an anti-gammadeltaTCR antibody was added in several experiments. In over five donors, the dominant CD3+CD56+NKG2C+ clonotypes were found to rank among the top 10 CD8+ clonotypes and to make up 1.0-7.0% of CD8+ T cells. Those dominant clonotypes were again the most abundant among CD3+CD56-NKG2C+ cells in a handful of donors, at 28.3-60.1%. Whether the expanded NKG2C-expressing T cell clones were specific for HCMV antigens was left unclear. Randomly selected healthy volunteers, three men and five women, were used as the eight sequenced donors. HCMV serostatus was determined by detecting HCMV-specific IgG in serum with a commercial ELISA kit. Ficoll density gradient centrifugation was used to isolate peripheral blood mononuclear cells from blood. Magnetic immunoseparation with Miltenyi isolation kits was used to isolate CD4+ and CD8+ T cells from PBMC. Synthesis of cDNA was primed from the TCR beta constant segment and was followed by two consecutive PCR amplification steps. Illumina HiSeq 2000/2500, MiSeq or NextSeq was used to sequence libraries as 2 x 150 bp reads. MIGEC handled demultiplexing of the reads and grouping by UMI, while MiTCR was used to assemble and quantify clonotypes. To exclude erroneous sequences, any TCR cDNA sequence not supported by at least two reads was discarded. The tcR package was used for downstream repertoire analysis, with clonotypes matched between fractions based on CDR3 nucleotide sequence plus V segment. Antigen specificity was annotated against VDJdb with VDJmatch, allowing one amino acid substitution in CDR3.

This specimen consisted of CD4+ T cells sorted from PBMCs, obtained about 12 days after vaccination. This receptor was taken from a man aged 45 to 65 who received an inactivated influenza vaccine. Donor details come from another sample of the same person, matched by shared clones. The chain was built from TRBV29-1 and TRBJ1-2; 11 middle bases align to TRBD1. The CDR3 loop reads CSVEPTDRGHGYTF. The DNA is TGCAGCGTTGAACCTACGGACAGGGGGCATGGCTACACCTTC.